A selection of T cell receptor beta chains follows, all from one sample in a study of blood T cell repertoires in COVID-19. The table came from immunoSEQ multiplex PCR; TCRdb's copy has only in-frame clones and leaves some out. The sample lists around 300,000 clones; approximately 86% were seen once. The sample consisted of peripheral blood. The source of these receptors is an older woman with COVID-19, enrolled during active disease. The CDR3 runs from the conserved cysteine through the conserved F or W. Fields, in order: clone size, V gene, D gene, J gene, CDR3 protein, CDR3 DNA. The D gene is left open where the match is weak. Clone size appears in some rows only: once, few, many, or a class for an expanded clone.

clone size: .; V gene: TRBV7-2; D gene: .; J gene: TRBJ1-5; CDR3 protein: CASSPSDYSNQPQHF; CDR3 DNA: TGTGCCAGCAGCCCCAGCGATTATAGCAATCAGCCCCAGCATTTT
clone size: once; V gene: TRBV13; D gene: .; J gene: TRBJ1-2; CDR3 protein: CASSTGTLRGYTF; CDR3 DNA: TGTGCCAGCAGCACCGGGACACTACGGGGCTACACCTTC
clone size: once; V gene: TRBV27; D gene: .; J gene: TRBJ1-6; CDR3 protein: CASSFIGYNSPLHF; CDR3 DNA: TGTGCCAGCAGTTTCATCGGTTATAATTCACCCCTCCACTTT
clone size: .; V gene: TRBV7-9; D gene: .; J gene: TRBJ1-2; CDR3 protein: CASSPQGITHYGYTF; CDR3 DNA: TGTGCCAGCAGCCCACAGGGAATCACCCACTATGGCTACACCTTC
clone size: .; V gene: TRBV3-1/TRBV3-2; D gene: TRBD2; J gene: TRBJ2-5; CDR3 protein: CASSPTSGGAEETQYF; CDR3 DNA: TGTGCCAGCAGCCCCACTAGCGGGGGGGCGGAGGAGACCCAGTACTTC
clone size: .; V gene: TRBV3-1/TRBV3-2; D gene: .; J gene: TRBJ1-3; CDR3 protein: CASSQGRGDTIYF; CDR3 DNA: TGTGCCAGCAGCCAGGGACGCGGGGACACCATATATTTT
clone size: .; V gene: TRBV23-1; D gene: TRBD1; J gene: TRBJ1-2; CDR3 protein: CASSQPDRIYGYTF; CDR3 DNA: TGCGCCAGCAGTCAACCGGACAGGATTTATGGCTACACCTTC
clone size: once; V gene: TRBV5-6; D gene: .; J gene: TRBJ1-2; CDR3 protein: CASSLPHGGDGYTF; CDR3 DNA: TGTGCCAGCAGCTTGCCCCACGGGGGGGATGGCTACACCTTC
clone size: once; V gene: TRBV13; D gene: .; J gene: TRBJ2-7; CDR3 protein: CASSSPSLAYEQYF; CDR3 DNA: TGTGCCAGCAGCTCCCCTTCACTAGCTTACGAGCAGTACTTC
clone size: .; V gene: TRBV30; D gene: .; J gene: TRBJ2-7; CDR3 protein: CAWSPPGLLTF; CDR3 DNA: TGTGCCTGGAGCCCCCCGGGACTCCTCACTTTT
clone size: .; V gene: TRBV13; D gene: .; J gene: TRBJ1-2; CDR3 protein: CASSHDQGMNYGYTF; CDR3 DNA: TGTGCCAGCAGCCATGACCAGGGGATGAACTATGGCTACACCTTC
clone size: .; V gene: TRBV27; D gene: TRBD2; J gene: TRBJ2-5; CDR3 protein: CASTTQRGARMQETQYF; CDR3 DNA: TGTGCCAGCACCACACAGCGGGGGGCCCGGATGCAAGAGACCCAGTACTTC